The 31 T cell receptor beta chains below all came from one sample that was sequenced in a study of early T cells in non-severe SARS-CoV-2 infection. TCRdb recomputed calls from the 5' RACE reads with MiXCR, one row per CDR3 protein. The data show 66,000 or so distinct CDR3 sequences, with 13% seen just once and roughly 8.3% held by the top ten. The sequenced material came from whole blood. The source of these receptors is an adult who was a healthcare worker with PCR-confirmed SARS-CoV-2 infection or an uninfected control (not recorded which).

This clonotype showed up many times. The chain is built from TRBV7-6 and TRBJ2-2; D is possibly TRBD1 (5 bases). The length of the CDR3 is 12 residues. The V end was cut by 6 bases, the J end by 9 bases, with 11 bases between. Germline values: CDR1 SGHVS, CDR2 FNYEAQ. This chain's CDR3 is CASRAWGRELFF. The CDR3 DNA follows: TGTGCCAGCAGGGCGTGGGGCCGGGAGCTGTTTTTT.

This clonotype was seen repeatedly, ten times or more. V gene TRBV4-2 combines with J gene TRBJ2-1; 7 bases line up with TRBD2. Germline CDR1 and CDR2: LGHNA and YNFKEQ. This CDR3 has 16 amino acids. V shed 0 bases, J shed 8 bases, and the junction held 10 bases outside the gene matches. The CDR3 protein is CASSQDGVISGYEQFF. The DNA for the CDR3 is TGTGCCAGCAGCCAAGATGGGGTAATTAGCGGGTATGAGCAGTTCTTC.

The V gene is TRBV9, the J gene TRBJ2-7; TRBD2 is a possible D gene (6 bases). The CDR3 covers 14 residues. The V gene's germline CDR1 is SGDLS and CDR2 YYNGEE. Trimming removed 10 bases at V and 3 bases at J, with 20 bases between. This CDR3 reads CADWTAVRDYEQYF. The CDR3 nucleotides read TGTGCCGACTGGACGGCTGTGCGGGACTACGAGCAGTACTTC. The full variable domain, completed using reference TRBV9 and TRBJ2-7, is DSGVTQTPKHLITATGQRVTLRCSPRSGDLSVYWYQQSLDQGLQFLIQYYNGEERAKGNILERFSAQQFPDLHSELNLSSLELGDSALYFCADWTAVRDYEQYFGPGTRLTVT.

This clonotype has a count of ten or more. The chain recombines TRBV29-1 with TRBJ1-1; D not certain. Trimming pared 8 bases from V and 2 bases from J, leaving 12 bases between. Per the germline V gene, CDR1 is SQVTM and CDR2 is ANQGSEA. The CDR3 extends over 12 amino acids. The CDR3 here is CSIFPFNTEAFF. CDR3 bases: TGCAGCATCTTCCCTTTTAACACTGAAGCTTTCTTT.

V gene TRBV29-1 combines with J gene TRBJ2-2, with D uncertain. Deletions cut 4 bases from V and 5 bases from J, with 11 bases between. The CDR3 is 13 residues long. CDR1 and CDR2 (germline): SQVTM, ANQGSEA. This CDR3 reads CSVAKGRTGELFF. DNA of the CDR3: TGCAGCGTTGCGAAGGGTCGGACCGGGGAGCTGTTTTTT.

This clonotype was seen ten or more times. The chain uses TRBV29-1 and TRBJ2-1; TRBD2 matches 9 bases. This CDR3 comprises 13 residues. The V gene's germline CDR1 is SQVTM and CDR2 ANQGSEA. V shed 6 bases, J shed 9 bases, and the junction held 9 bases outside the gene matches. CDR3 amino acids: CSVPAGGYLEQFF. In DNA, the CDR3 is TGCAGCGTCCCAGCGGGAGGTTATCTTGAGCAGTTCTTC.

The rearrangement uses TRBV7-9 and TRBJ1-1; D may be TRBD1 (5 bases). From germline, CDR1 is SEHNR and CDR2 FQNEAQ (reference sequence). The CDR3 length is 14 residues. The V end lost 1 base, the J end lost 4 bases, and 10 bases lay between the germline ends. CDR3 in amino acids: CASSLVGGGTEAFF. CDR3 bases: TGTGCCAGCAGCTTAGTCGGGGGTGGCACTGAAGCTTTCTTT.

This clonotype was seen at least ten times. V usage is TRBV20-1 and J usage is TRBJ1-2; 11 positions agree with TRBD1. J lost 4 bases, V lost 1 base, and 2 bases had no gene match. CDR1 and CDR2 (germline): DFQATT, SNEGSKA (reference sequence). The CDR3 extends over 14 amino acids. CDR3 bases: TGCAGTGCTAGAGGGACAGGGGGCTTCTATGGCTACACCTTC. Translated, it gives CSARGTGGFYGYTF.

The V call is TRBV20-1, the J call TRBJ1-2; TRBD1 matches at 7 bases. This CDR3 contains 14 residues. The germline V gene encodes CDR1 DFQATT and CDR2 SNEGSKA (reference sequence). CDR3 in amino acids: CVVARTGTHYGYTF. The CDR3 nucleotides read TGCGTCGTAGCCAGGACAGGTACTCACTATGGCTACACCTTC.

This clonotype was seen a few times. The CDR3 reads CASSLTGVEGYGYTF. The CDR3 region has the DNA TGTGCCAGCAGTTTAACAGGGGTGGAAGGCTATGGCTACACCTTC. This chain joins TRBV28 and TRBJ1-2; TRBD1 matches at 7 bases. CDR3 size: 15 residues. CDR1 and CDR2 from the germline V gene are MDHEN and SYDVKM. With 2 bases clipped from V and 4 bases from J, the junction kept 7 bases outside the gene matches.

The rearrangement uses TRBV3-2 and TRBJ1-1; TRBD1 is the table's D call and was not checked against the DNA. TRBV3-2 is labeled a pseudogene. This CDR3 has 15 amino acids. The CDR3 DNA is TGTGCCAGCAGCCAATCCAGGGGGCTGGGCACTGAAGCTTTCTTT. It codes for CASSQSRGLGTEAFF.

This clonotype was seen more than once but under ten times. The CDR3 nucleotides are TGCGCCAGCAGCCAAGGTCTGTCCCCATCCTACGAGCAGTACTTC. It translates to CASSQGLSPSYEQYF. The V call is TRBV4-3, the J call TRBJ2-7; D gene uncertain. The V end was cut by 1 base, the J end by 1 base, with 11 bases between. Germline CDR1 and CDR2: LGHNA and YSLEER. The CDR3 sequence is 15 residues long.

The gene calls are TRBV21-1 and TRBJ2-7; the table names TRBD1, a call not compared with the DNA. TRBV21-1 is a pseudogene. This CDR3 region has 12 residues. CDR3 nucleotide sequence: TGTGCCAGTCCGGGACAGGGAAGCGAGCAGTACTTC. Protein sequence: CASPGQGSEQYF.

This clonotype was seen at least ten times. The chain joins TRBV18 to TRBJ1-5; 7 nucleotides agree with TRBD1. CDR1 is KGHSH, CDR2 LQKENI, per germline. The CDR3 loop spans 16 amino acids. Germline trimming cut 9 bases from V and 0 bases from J; bases unmatched to any gene: 11. CDR3 loop: CASGRGTDNSNQPQHF. CDR3 coding DNA: TGTGCCAGTGGTCGAGGGACAGACAATAGCAATCAGCCCCAGCATTTT. The full variable domain, in which reference TRBV18 and TRBJ1-5 provide the parts outside the CDR3, is NAGVMQNPRHLVRRRGQEARLRCSPMKGHSHVYWYRQLPEEGLKFMVYLQKENIIDESGMPKERFSAEFPKEGPSILRIQQVVRGDSAAYFCASGRGTDNSNQPQHFGDGTRLSIL.

The chain uses TRBV7-2 and TRBJ1-3; D uncertain. The V end was cut by 4 bases, the J end by 4 bases, with 14 bases between. Germline CDR1 SGHTA, CDR2 FQGNSA. This CDR3 spans 15 amino acids. The DNA of the CDR3 is TGTGCCAGCAGCTCCTCGACCTTTTCCGGAAACACCATATATTTT. It is translated as CASSSSTFSGNTIYF.

This clonotype was seen at least ten times. The junction does not match germline at one end; this may be a read error. The V gene is TRBV14, the J gene TRBJ2-5; D is unresolved. This CDR3 has 8 amino acids. The germline V gene has CDR1 SGHDN and CDR2 FVKESK. The CDR3, as DNA: TGTGCCAGCAGCCAAGTTCCATTC. Translating gives CASSQVPF.

This clonotype was recorded many times. The chain is built from TRBV29-1 and TRBJ1-4, with a weak D call TRBD1 (5 bases). V lost 4 bases to trimming and J lost 5 bases, with 5 bases between them. The germline CDR1 and CDR2 sequences are SQVTM and ANQGSEA. CDR3 length equals 11 residues. The CDR3 here is CSVGQNEKLFF. CDR3 sequence (DNA): TGCAGCGTTGGACAGAATGAAAAACTGTTTTTT.

CDR3 loop: CASRQGGYEQYF. CDR3 DNA sequence: TGTGCCAGCAGACAGGGGGGCTACGAGCAGTACTTC. V gene TRBV28 combines with J gene TRBJ2-7; TRBD1 aligns across 8 bases. Germline CDR1 and CDR2: MDHEN and SYDVKM. This CDR3 comprises 12 residues. V was clipped by 6 bases and J by 3 bases; unmatched bases: 1.

The CDR3 spells CATSDWGLAGDGQFF. The CDR3 coding sequence is TGTGCCACCAGTGACTGGGGACTAGCGGGAGATGGGCAGTTCTTC. The rearrangement links TRBV24-1 to TRBJ2-1; 14 bases are a match to TRBD2. The CDR3 has 15 amino acids. The junction had 7 bases not matched to a gene; V was cut back by 4 bases and J by 12 bases. The V gene's germline CDR1 is KGHDR and CDR2 SFDVKD.

This clonotype was seen ten or more times. Sequence at one end of the junction differs from germline and may be a read error. The chain employs TRBV28 and TRBJ2-5; unclear D gene. This CDR3 has 11 residues. CDR1 and CDR2 from the germline V gene are MDHEN and SYDVKM. The CDR3 DNA sequence: TGCGCAGCAGCCACACAAGAGACCCAGTACTTC. Its protein is CAAATQETQYF.

The V call is TRBV7-2, the J call TRBJ2-1; 11 positions match TRBD2. Germline CDR1 SGHTA, CDR2 FQGNSA. This CDR3 is built from 19 residues. V lost 6 bases and J lost 1; bases outside the gene matches: 14. The CDR3 DNA sequence: TGTGCCAGCAGTATAATACTCTTAGCGGGAGGGCCGTCCTACAATGAGCAGTTCTTC. This gives the protein CASSIILLAGGPSYNEQFF.

In this sample, this clonotype turned up many times. V is TRBV9 and J is TRBJ2-1; TRBD2 aligns across 9 bases. Trimming at V came to 4 bases and at J to 7 bases, leaving 6 bases not matched to a gene. CDR3 length: 14 residues. CDR1 and CDR2 (germline): SGDLS, YYNGEE. CDR3 sequence: CASSPGLARNEQFF. In DNA form, the CDR3 reads TGTGCCAGCAGCCCAGGACTAGCGAGAAATGAGCAGTTCTTC.

The chain employs TRBV24-1 and TRBJ2-2; no firm D call. CDR1 is KGHDR and CDR2 is SFDVKD in the germline V gene. The CDR3 contains 10 residues. Trimming stripped 10 bases from V and 6 bases from J, with 5 bases between. The CDR3 DNA reads TGTGCCACTCGTGCCGGGGAGCTGTTTTTT. Translated, it gives CATRAGELFF.

This clonotype was detected a few times. This chain uses TRBV12-3 or TRBV12-4 with TRBJ2-1; TRBD2 aligns across 7 bases. With V trimmed by 5 bases and J by 0 bases, 4 bases remained unmatched. The CDR3 sequence is 15 residues long. The CDR3 reads CASSKWGGSYNEQFF. In nucleotides, the CDR3 is TGTGCCAGCAGTAAGTGGGGGGGCTCCTACAATGAGCAGTTCTTC.

The rearrangement joins TRBV4-1 to TRBJ1-1; no definite D call. The germline V gene encodes CDR1 MGHRA and CDR2 YSYEKL. The V end was cut by 4 bases, the J end by 1 base, with 7 bases between. This CDR3 is 13 amino acids long. This CDR3 is CASSRDQNTEAFF. CDR3 bases: TGCGCCAGCAGCCGTGACCAGAACACTGAAGCTTTCTTT.

This clonotype appeared many times. The chain combines TRBV6-5 with TRBJ2-7; TRBD2 matches at 12 bases. Trimming cost V 7 bases and J 2 bases; bases outside gene matches: 0. Germline V gene lookup returns CDR1 MNHEY and CDR2 SVGAGI. The CDR3 consists of 13 residues. The CDR3 sequence is CASTSGRAYEQYF. The DNA for the CDR3 is TGTGCCAGCACTAGCGGGAGGGCCTACGAGCAGTACTTC.

This rearrangement joins TRBV7-9 to TRBJ2-1; D is unresolved. Trimming took 2 bases from V and 0 from J, leaving 8 bases between them. Germline-derived CDR1 and CDR2 are SEHNR and FQNEAQ (reference sequence). The CDR3 runs to 15 residues. The CDR3 nucleotides read TGTGCCAGCAGCTTAAGCGAGAGCTCCTACAATGAGCAGTTCTTC. Protein sequence: CASSLSESSYNEQFF.

This clonotype came up many times. V is TRBV7-8 and J is TRBJ2-4; D might be TRBD1 (6 bases). This CDR3 comprises 17 residues. The germline V and J ends were trimmed by 1 base and 1 base, with 14 bases remaining between them. CDR1 and CDR2 from the germline V gene are SGHVS and FQNEAQ. The CDR3 DNA reads TGTGCCAGCAGCTTAGGGGTCCAGGGGAAGGCCAAAAACATTCAGTACTTC. Amino acids: CASSLGVQGKAKNIQYF.

The V call is TRBV12-5, the J call TRBJ2-1; 8 nucleotides line up with TRBD1. CDR1 is LGHNT and CDR2 is FRNRAP in the germline V gene. This CDR3 is built from 11 residues. With 6 bases clipped from V and 14 bases from J, the junction kept 6 bases outside the gene matches. CDR3 residues: CASGTRGREFF. CDR3 DNA sequence: TGTGCTAGTGGAACCAGGGGGCGGGAGTTCTTC.

CDR3 in DNA: TGCAGCGCAAATGGGGGACAGGGGGCGGTCCACGAGCAGTACTTC. Amino acids: CSANGGQGAVHEQYF. The V gene is TRBV29-1, the J gene TRBJ2-7; 12 bases line up with TRBD1. The V gene end was trimmed by 7 bases and the J gene end by 5 bases; junction bases not matched to a gene: 12. This CDR3 is built from 15 residues. Germline V gene sequence: CDR1 SQVTM, CDR2 ANQGSEA.

This chain connects TRBV6-5 to TRBJ1-3, with unresolved D. Germline CDR1 and CDR2: MNHEY and SVGAGI. The CDR3 has 13 amino acids. Trimming cost V 2 bases and J 0 bases, with 2 bases left between them. In nucleotides, the CDR3 is TGTGCCAGCAGTTACAACTCTGGAAACACCATATATTTT. Translating it yields CASSYNSGNTIYF.